This entry is about one TCR beta chain. Its cognate antigen has yet to be identified. Per-nucleotide qualities are absent, and no much larger clonotype sits a single base away. This specimen comes from a study of cytotoxic CD8 clonotypes in ibrutinib-treated CLL (dated by TCRdb to the early 2020s). Study-level background: The cohort included roughly 15 treatment-naive and fewer than 12 relapsed/refractory patients; roughly 17 were IGHV unmutated. Responses were partial in 25 or so patients and complete in 2; after median about 63 months follow-up, about 14 stayed in remission and about twelve progressed. Of the roughly 86 people in the trial, approximately 24 had longitudinal samples available. Cryopreserved peripheral blood mononuclear cells were obtained prior to treatment, at the time of response, and at either disease progression or sustained remission. Response samples were obtained after a median of approximately eleven months of treatment, with a range of about 6 to 40 months. Every sample from remission and from progressive disease was obtained while the patients were still on ibrutinib. On average, each sample had about 260,000 productive templates and tens of thousands of productive rearrangements. Overall results and qualifications from the work: Sampling times were not matched between patients in sustained remission and patients whose disease was progressing, and lymph node repertoires were not examined. Baseline clonality was found to be higher than that of age-matched healthy donors and was strongly correlated with circulating CD8+ T-cell counts. Public clonotypes were rare and either shrank or stayed stable during treatment, and the rise in clonality at ibrutinib response reflected expansion of private clonotypes. Clonality rose at ibrutinib response, remained stable during sustained remission, and dropped back toward baseline at progression.

The goal of deep resolution MiSeq sequencing was a depth between 1 in 1 million and 1 in 200,000 T cells, and coverage averaged 10x per clonotype. TCR beta libraries were generated with the immunoSEQ hsTCRB Kit. Processing in the source paper ran as follows. ImmunoSEQ Data Assistant and ImmunoSEQ Analyzer were used for data analysis, and V, D and J genes were assigned according to IMGT definitions. Clonality was computed as one minus normalized Shannon entropy of productive rearrangement frequencies, ranging from 0 to 1. Only overrepresented clonotypes making up at least 0.05% of each patient's repertoire were included in the public clonotype analysis. Repertoires from around 13 age-matched healthy donors in immuneACCESS were used as clonality controls. Sourced from immuneACCESS, this table was stored by TCRdb with only in-frame sequences that have V and J called. A share of the clones is absent; for the studies checked, an unresolved V gene accounts for under half, and the remainder has no known explanation. V and J calls and clone size follow that table, whereas D and trimming were derived from the DNA. The sample table shows 200,000 to 250,000 clones, and more than 75% are seen once. The ten biggest clones cover approximately 10% of the sample.

CDR1 MNHEY and CDR2 SVGAGI were looked up in the germline V gene. The CDR3, cysteine through phenylalanine, is 16 amino acids long. Kept here is only the CDR3 DNA, which spans 48 bases and is read in frame from base 1. Unmatched junction bases come to 3, with V trimmed by 0 bases and J by 8 bases. This specimen's time point label, per the study, means: 12 to 13 months on ibrutinib. For TCR beta library preparation, approximately 2 micrograms of genomic DNA were isolated from cryopreserved PBMCs. Longitudinal blood samples from CLL patients receiving ibrutinib monotherapy were subjected to high-throughput TCR beta sequencing. Patients were enrolled in a phase 2 open-label single-center ibrutinib monotherapy trial.

The material sequenced was PBMCs, taken after 12 months of ibrutinib treatment. The rearranged segments are TRBV6-5 and TRBJ1-6, and 11 bases in between align with TRBD1. This TCR was recovered from a human donor with chronic lymphocytic leukemia. CDR3 loop: CASSYSGTGGYSPLHF. The DNA sequence is as follows: TGTGCCAGCAGTTACTCGGGGACAGGGGGTTATTCACCCCTCCACTTT.